This entry lists 3 T cell receptor beta chains sequenced from one sample in a study of Ad26.COV2.S vaccination and SARS-CoV-2 variants. TCRdb's copy holds only in-frame clones and misses some; the assay was immunoSEQ multiplex PCR. The table has more than 350,000 clones, about 93% seen once. Noted treatment: around 19 received Ad26.COV2.S at low or high dose, single or two shots; several received placebo; per-sample allocation not given. It was on day 63 after the first vaccine or placebo injection that samples were taken. The input for sequencing was peripheral blood, taken in a trial of Ad26.COV2.S vaccine versus placebo. Receptor source: a person aged 18-65 years who received the Ad26.COV2.S COVID-19 vaccine or a placebo.

The chain employs TRBV28 and TRBJ1-2; weak D call: TRBD1 (6 bases). V was clipped by 5 bases and J by 2 bases, with 12 bases between them. From germline, CDR1 is MDHEN and CDR2 SYDVKM. The CDR3 runs to 14 residues. The CDR3 loop reads CASSGGAQNYGYTF. The CDR3 DNA follows: TGTGCCAGCAGTGGGGGGGCCCAGAACTATGGCTACACCTTC.

V and J are TRBV19 and TRBJ1-2; D might be TRBD1 (6 bases). The CDR3 totals 15 residues. The V end lost 4 bases, the J end lost 8 bases, and 20 bases lay between the germline ends. Germline assignment: CDR1 LNHDA and CDR2 SQIVND (reference sequence). This chain's CDR3 is CASSTVGATGDGYTF. The CDR3 nucleotides are TGTGCCAGTAGTACCGTCGGCGCGACAGGAGACGGCTACACCTTC.

The chain combines TRBV7-9 with TRBJ1-2, with 7 bases aligning to TRBD1. Trimming removed 0 bases from V and 8 bases from J; junction bases left unmatched: 6. Looked up from germline, CDR1 is SEHNR and CDR2 is FQNEAQ (reference sequence). There are 14 residues in the CDR3. CDR3 loop: CASSLAGGSEGYTF. CDR3 nucleotide sequence: TGTGCCAGCAGCTTAGCAGGGGGCTCAGAAGGCTACACCTTC.